Shown below are 5 T cell receptor beta chains from a single sample sequenced in a study of blood T cell repertoires in COVID-19 (dated by TCRdb to 2018 to 2020). The method behind the library was the immunoSEQ multiplex PCR assay. In TCRdb, the immuneACCESS table is reduced to in-frame sequences with V and J assigned. These tables do not hold every clone; where another copy was compared, an unresolved V gene accounts for under half, and the others remain unexplained. The sample table records tens of thousands of clones; about nine tenths of these occur just once. Roughly 1.4% of the sample is held by the ten biggest clonotypes. The sequenced material came from peripheral blood. Every receptor here comes from a man aged 60 to 75 with acute or convalescent COVID-19.

This clone was detected only a few times. The gene calls are TRBV7-9 and TRBJ2-1, with 8 positions matching TRBD1. Germline CDR1 and CDR2: SEHNR and FQNEAQ (reference sequence). The CDR3 spans 15 residues. V was clipped by 5 bases and J by 1 base; unmatched bases: 4. CDR3 nucleotide sequence: TGTGCCAGCAGCGCACGACAGGGGTCCTACAATGAGCAGTTCTTC. Translating gives CASSARQGSYNEQFF.

V and J are TRBV5-1 and TRBJ2-2, with D tentatively TRBD2 (6 bases). The CDR3 totals 16 residues. The germline gives CDR1 SGHRS, CDR2 YFSETQ. V was shortened by 0 bases and J by 4 bases, with 13 bases between the two germline ends. The CDR3 coding sequence is TGCGCCAGCAGCTTGGGTGCGGCAGCGGGCACCGGGGAGCTGTTTTTT. The encoded protein is CASSLGAAAGTGELFF. Complete variable domain (other parts from reference TRBV5-1 and TRBJ2-2): KAGVTQTPRYLIKTRGQQVTLSCSPISGHRSVSWYQQTPGQGLQFLFEYFSETQRNKGNFPGRFSGRQFSNSRSEMNVSTLELGDSALYLCASSLGAAAGTGELFFGEGSRLTVL.

The chain is built from TRBV21-1 and TRBJ2-5; the D call in the table, TRBD2, was not verified against the DNA. TRBV21-1 is assigned pseudogene status. The CDR3 runs 11 residues. The CDR3 loop is CASSSQETQYF. The CDR3 DNA sequence: TGTGCCAGCAGCTCTCAAGAGACCCAGTACTTC.

This rearrangement joins TRBV30 to TRBJ1-4; the match to TRBD1 covers 9 bases. In germline, CDR1 is GTSNPN, CDR2 SVGIG (reference sequence). The CDR3 contains 15 residues. After removal of 1 base from V and 6 bases from J, the junction contained 6 bases not matched to a gene. CDR3 in DNA: TGTGCCTGGAGTGCCTTGGGACAGGGAGATGAAAAACTGTTTTTT. This codes for CAWSALGQGDEKLFF. The complete variable domain, with remaining parts taken from reference TRBV30 and TRBJ1-4, reads SQTIHQWPATLVQPVGSPLSLECTVEGTSNPNLYWYRQAAGRGLQLLFYSVGIGQISSEVPQNLSASRPQDRQFILSSKKLLLSDSGFYLCAWSALGQGDEKLFFGSGTQLSVL.

The CDR3 loop reads CASSLDRYNEQFF. The CDR3 nucleotides are TGTGCCAGCAGCCTGGACAGATACAATGAGCAGTTCTTC. The chain couples TRBV7-9 to TRBJ2-1; the D gene is possibly TRBD1 (6 bases). Germline lookup yields CDR1 SEHNR and CDR2 FQNEAQ (reference sequence). The CDR3 is made up of 13 amino acids. V shed 5 bases and J shed 4 bases, with 9 bases lying between them.